The 16 T cell receptor beta chains below all came from one sample that was sequenced in a study of molecular identifiers for immune sequencing clone quantification. One entry per CDR3 protein, called by TCRdb with MiXCR from the PCR reads. Here the sample spans under 600,000 distinct CDR3 sequences, around 23% being singletons. The sequenced sample was naive CD8+ T cells from blood, with Jurkat cell RNA spiked in. Subset: FACS-sorted CD8+CD4-CCR7+CD45RA+ naive T cells. The receptors come from a human donor in good health. Some libraries in this study had Jurkat cell RNA spiked in.

The chain employs TRBV27 and TRBJ2-3; weak D call: TRBD2 (7 bases). The V and J ends lost 0 bases and 5 bases respectively, with 24 bases between them. Per the germline V gene, CDR1 is MNHEY and CDR2 is SMNVEV (reference sequence). The CDR3 is 19 residues long. CDR3 in amino acids: CASSLSPYLSGGLGDTQYF. The CDR3 region has the DNA TGTGCCAGCAGTTTATCCCCGTATTTATCGGGGGGCTTAGGAGATACGCAGTATTTT.

V gene TRBV27 combines with J gene TRBJ2-7; perhaps D is TRBD1 or TRBD2 (5 bases each). Deletions cut 1 base from V and 2 bases from J, with 9 bases between. Per the germline V gene, CDR1 is MNHEY and CDR2 is SMNVEV (reference sequence). CDR3 length: 14 amino acids. The CDR3 nucleotides read TGTGCCAGCAGTTTATTGGGGGAGACCTACGAGCAGTACTTC. It codes for CASSLLGETYEQYF.

This clonotype has at least ten counts. The chain couples TRBV12-3 or TRBV12-4 to TRBJ2-7; 15 bases fit TRBD2. The junction had 12 bases not matched to a gene; V was cut back by 6 bases and J by 3 bases. The CDR3 is made up of 18 amino acids. The CDR3 DNA reads TGTGCCAGCAGCAGGCCCGGACTAGCGGGGGGGCCTAGCTACGAGCAGTACTTC. This translates into CASSRPGLAGGPSYEQYF.

As regards this clonotype: The CDR3 ends on some other residue instead of the conserved phenylalanine or tryptophan, so this is likely a read error. The gene calls are TRBV29-1 and TRBJ1-2; D is possibly TRBD1 (5 bases). The CDR3 has 13 residues. Trimming pared 4 bases from V and 1 base from J, leaving 10 bases between. CDR1 and CDR2 (germline): SQVTM, ANQGSEA. The CDR3 reads CSVVSGVNYGYTS. In DNA form, the CDR3 reads TGCAGCGTTGTATCGGGGGTTAACTATGGCTACACCTCC.

This chain uses TRBV4-1 with TRBJ1-1; TRBD1 agrees at 9 bases. Unmatched junction bases numbered 7, after V lost 3 bases and J lost 5 bases. The CDR3 sequence is 15 residues long. The germline V gene encodes CDR1 MGHRA and CDR2 YSYEKL. The CDR3 is CASSHTKTGGTEAFF. The CDR3 coding sequence is TGCGCCAGCAGCCATACGAAGACAGGGGGGACTGAAGCTTTCTTT.

This clonotype occurred a few times. V and J are TRBV5-1 and TRBJ2-7; no clear D gene. V dropped 0 bases and J dropped 2 bases, with 15 bases sitting between them. The CDR3 contains 16 residues. From germline, CDR1 is SGHRS and CDR2 YFSETQ. In nucleotides, the CDR3 is TGCGCCAGCAGCTTGGGCCCTGGTGGGATAACCTACGAGCAGTACTTC. Amino acids: CASSLGPGGITYEQYF.

This clonotype was counted many times. This chain joins TRBV21-1 and TRBJ1-1. TRBV21-1 is reported as a pseudogene. The CDR3 totals 18 residues. DNA for the CDR3: TGTGCCAGCAGCAAAGTGTGCGGGAAATACAGCAAGAACACTGAAGCTTTCTTT. Translated, it gives CASSKVCGKYSKNTEAFF.

This clonotype has only a few counts. CDR3 protein: CASSQDPDRADNEQFF. DNA of the CDR3: TGCGCCAGCAGCCAAGATCCGGACAGGGCGGACAATGAGCAGTTCTTC. The rearrangement joins TRBV4-1 to TRBJ2-1, with 8 bases that match TRBD1. The V gene's germline CDR1 is MGHRA and CDR2 YSYEKL. V lost 0 bases to trimming and J lost 5 bases; unmatched junction nucleotides: 6. This CDR3 has 16 residues.

V is TRBV2 and J is TRBJ2-7; no clear D gene. This CDR3 is 12 amino acids long. Trimming removed 2 bases at V and 3 bases at J, with 5 bases between. Germline CDR1 and CDR2: SNHLY and FYNNEI. The CDR3 DNA follows: TGTGCCAGCAGTGAATTGCTCTACGAGCAGTACTTC. It translates to CASSELLYEQYF. Based on the CDR3 plus reference TRBV2 and TRBJ2-7, the full variable domain is EPEVTQTPSHQVTQMGQEVILRCVPISNHLYFYWYRQILGQKVEFLVSFYNNEISEKSEIFDDQFSVERPDGSNFTLKIRSTKLEDSAMYFCASSELLYEQYFGPGTRLTVT.

The chain links TRBV7-9 to TRBJ1-1; D is undetermined. V dropped 3 bases and J dropped 1 base, with 9 bases sitting between them. Per the germline V gene, CDR1 is SEHNR and CDR2 is FQNEAQ (reference sequence). This CDR3 region has 14 residues. CDR3 bases: TGTGCCAGCAGCTTCATGTCGGGGAACACTGAAGCTTTCTTT. Its protein is CASSFMSGNTEAFF. The full variable domain, with the rest looked up from reference TRBV7-9 and TRBJ1-1, is DTGVSQNPRHKITKRGQNVTFRCDPISEHNRLYWYRQTLGQGPEFLTYFQNEAQLEKSRLLSDRFSAERPKGSFSTLEIQRTEQGDSAMYLCASSFMSGNTEAFFGQGTRLTVV.

The chain has TRBV7-6 and TRBJ1-4; D call uncertain. Deletions cut 5 bases from V and 7 bases from J, with 20 bases between. CDR1 is SGHVS and CDR2 is FNYEAQ in the germline V gene. The CDR3 contains 16 residues. CDR3 residues: CASSQTDGLSGEKLFF. DNA for the CDR3: TGTGCCAGCAGCCAAACCGATGGGCTTTCCGGTGAAAAACTGTTTTTT.

This clonotype came up many times. V usage is TRBV20-1 and J usage is TRBJ2-5; TRBD2 aligns across 12 bases. The junction had 7 bases not matched to a gene; V was cut back by 6 bases and J by 5 bases. The germline CDR1 and CDR2 sequences are DFQATT and SNEGSKA (reference sequence). CDR3 length: 14 residues. CDR3 in amino acids: CSARTSGVSETQYF. DNA of the CDR3: TGCAGTGCGAGGACTAGCGGGGTTTCTGAGACCCAGTACTTC.

About this clonotype itself: This may be a read error, as it is one base from a much larger clone. The genes are TRBV5-3 and TRBJ2-5; TRBD2 agrees at 7 bases. TRBV5-3 belongs to the ORF category, with a function that is uncertain. The CDR3 is made up of 14 amino acids. The CDR3 nucleotides are TGTGCCAGCAGCTTATGGGAGGGGTCGGAGACCCAGTACTTC. Its protein product is CASSLWEGSETQYF.

A few counts support this clonotype. The chain is built from TRBV12-3 or TRBV12-4 and TRBJ2-2; D might be TRBD2 (6 bases). The CDR3 consists of 14 residues. V was clipped by 6 bases and J by 8 bases, with 16 bases between them. DNA of the CDR3: TGTGCCAGCAGGGCCACGGGAGTGGCAGGGGAGCTGTTTTTT. This sequence encodes CASRATGVAGELFF.

This clonotype was recorded many times. The chain employs TRBV7-8 and TRBJ1-2, with TRBD1 identical over 7 bases. The trim removed 3 bases at V and 4 bases at J, leaving 11 bases unmatched. The CDR3 covers 16 residues. Germline V CDR1 and CDR2: SGHVS, FQNEAQ. The DNA for the CDR3 is TGTGCCAGCAGCTTGTACGGACAGGAAAGGAGCTATGGCTACACCTTC. Protein sequence: CASSLYGQERSYGYTF.

In this sample, this clonotype turned up many times. This chain joins TRBV28 and TRBJ2-7; 7 nucleotides agree with TRBD1. Germline lookup yields CDR1 MDHEN and CDR2 SYDVKM. J gave up 0 bases and V 6 bases, and 8 bases lay outside the gene matches. The CDR3 consists of 15 residues. The CDR3 loop is CASSTLTGPSYEQYF. CDR3 coding DNA: TGTGCCAGCAGCACATTGACAGGGCCCTCCTACGAGCAGTACTTC.